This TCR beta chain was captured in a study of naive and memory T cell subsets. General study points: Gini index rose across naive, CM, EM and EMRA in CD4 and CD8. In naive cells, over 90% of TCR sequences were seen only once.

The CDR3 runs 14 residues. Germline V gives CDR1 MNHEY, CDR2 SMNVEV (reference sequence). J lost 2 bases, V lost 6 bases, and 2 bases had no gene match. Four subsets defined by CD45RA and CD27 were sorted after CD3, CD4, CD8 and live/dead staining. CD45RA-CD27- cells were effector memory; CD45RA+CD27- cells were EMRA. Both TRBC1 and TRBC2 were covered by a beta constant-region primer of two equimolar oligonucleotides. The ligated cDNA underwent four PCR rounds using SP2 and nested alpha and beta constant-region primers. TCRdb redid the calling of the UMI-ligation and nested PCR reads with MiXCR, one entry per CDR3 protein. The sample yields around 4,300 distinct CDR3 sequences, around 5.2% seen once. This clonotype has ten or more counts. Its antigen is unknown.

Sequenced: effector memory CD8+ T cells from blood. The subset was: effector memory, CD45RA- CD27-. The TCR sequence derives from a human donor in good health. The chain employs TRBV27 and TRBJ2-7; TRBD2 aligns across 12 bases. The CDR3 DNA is TGTGCCAGCAGCCGGACTAGCGGGACCTACGAGCAGTACTTC. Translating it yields CASSRTSGTYEQYF.